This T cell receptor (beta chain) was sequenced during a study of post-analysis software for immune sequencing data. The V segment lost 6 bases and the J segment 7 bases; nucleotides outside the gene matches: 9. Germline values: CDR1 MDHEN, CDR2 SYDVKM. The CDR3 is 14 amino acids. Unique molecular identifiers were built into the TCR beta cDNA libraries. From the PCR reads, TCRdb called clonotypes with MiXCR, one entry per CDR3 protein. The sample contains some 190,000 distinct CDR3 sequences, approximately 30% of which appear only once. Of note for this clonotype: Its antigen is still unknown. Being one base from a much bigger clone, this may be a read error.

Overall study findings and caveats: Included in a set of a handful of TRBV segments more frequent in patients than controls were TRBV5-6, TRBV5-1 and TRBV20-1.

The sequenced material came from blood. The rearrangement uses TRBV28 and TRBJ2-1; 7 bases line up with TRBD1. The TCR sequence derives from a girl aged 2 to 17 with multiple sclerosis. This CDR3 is CASRFRTGWNEQFF. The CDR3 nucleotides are TGTGCCAGCAGGTTCCGGACAGGATGGAATGAGCAGTTCTTC.